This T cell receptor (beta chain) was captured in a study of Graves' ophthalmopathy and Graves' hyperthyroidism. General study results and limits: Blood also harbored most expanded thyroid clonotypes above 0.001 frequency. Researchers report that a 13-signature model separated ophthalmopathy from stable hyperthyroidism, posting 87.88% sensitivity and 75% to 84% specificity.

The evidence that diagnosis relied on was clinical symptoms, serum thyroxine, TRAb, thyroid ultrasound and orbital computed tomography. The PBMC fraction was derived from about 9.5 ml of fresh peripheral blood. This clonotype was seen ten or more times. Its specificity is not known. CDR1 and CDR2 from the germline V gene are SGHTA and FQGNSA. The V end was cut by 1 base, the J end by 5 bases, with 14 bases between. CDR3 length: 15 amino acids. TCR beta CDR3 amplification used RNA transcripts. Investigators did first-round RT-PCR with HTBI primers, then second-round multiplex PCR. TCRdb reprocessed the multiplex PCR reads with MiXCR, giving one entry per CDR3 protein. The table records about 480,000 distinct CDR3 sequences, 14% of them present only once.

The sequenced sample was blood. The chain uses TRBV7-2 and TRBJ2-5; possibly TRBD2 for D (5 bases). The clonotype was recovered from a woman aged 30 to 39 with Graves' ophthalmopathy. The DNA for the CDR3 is TGTGCCAGCAGCTTAGTCCGGGTCGGGGAGGAGACCCAGTACTTC. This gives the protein CASSLVRVGEETQYF.